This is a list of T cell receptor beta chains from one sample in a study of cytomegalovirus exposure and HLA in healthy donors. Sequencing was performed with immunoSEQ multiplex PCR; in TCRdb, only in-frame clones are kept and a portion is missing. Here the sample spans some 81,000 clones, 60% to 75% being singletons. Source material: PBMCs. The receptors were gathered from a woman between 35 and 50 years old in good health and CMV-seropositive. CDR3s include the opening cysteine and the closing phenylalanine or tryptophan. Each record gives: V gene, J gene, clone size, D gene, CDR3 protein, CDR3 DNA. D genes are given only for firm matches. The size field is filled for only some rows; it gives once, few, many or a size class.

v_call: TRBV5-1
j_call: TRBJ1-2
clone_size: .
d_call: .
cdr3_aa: CASSEGDDSYGYTF
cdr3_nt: TGCGCCAGCAGCGAGGGTGATGATTCCTATGGCTACACCTTC

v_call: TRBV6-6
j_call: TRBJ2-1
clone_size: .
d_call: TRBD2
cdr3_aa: CASSYPTSGRESEQFF
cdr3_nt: TGTGCCAGCAGTTACCCAACTAGCGGGAGGGAAAGTGAGCAGTTCTTC

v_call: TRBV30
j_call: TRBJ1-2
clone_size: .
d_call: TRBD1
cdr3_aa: CAWETGENEGYTF
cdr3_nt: TGTGCCTGGGAGACAGGGGAAAATGAAGGCTACACCTTC

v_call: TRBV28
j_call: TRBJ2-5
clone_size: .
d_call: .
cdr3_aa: CATSQETQYF
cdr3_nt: TGTGCCACATCACAAGAGACCCAGTACTTC

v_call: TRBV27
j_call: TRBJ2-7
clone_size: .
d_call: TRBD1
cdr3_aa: CASSPSTGGRTYEQYF
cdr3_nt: TGTGCCAGCAGCCCGTCAACAGGGGGGCGGACCTACGAGCAGTACTTC

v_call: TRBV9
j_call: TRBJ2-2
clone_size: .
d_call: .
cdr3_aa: CASSVAYGMLTGELFF
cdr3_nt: TGTGCCAGCAGCGTAGCGTACGGTATGCTCACCGGGGAGCTGTTTTTT

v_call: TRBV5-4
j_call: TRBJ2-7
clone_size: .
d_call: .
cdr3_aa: CASSFRDGGIEQYF
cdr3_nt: TGTGCCAGCAGCTTCCGGGACGGGGGAATCGAGCAGTACTTC

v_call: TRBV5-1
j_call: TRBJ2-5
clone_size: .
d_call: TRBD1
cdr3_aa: CASSTTGVETQYF
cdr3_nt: TGCGCCAGCAGCACCACAGGGGTAGAGACCCAGTACTTC

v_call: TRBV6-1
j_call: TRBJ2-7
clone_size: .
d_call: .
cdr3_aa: CASSDYGYEQYF
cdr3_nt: TGTGCCAGCAGTGATTACGGCTACGAGCAGTACTTC

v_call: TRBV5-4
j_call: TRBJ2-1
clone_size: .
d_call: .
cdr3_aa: CASSLEGGATGGNEQFF
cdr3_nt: TGTGCCAGCAGCTTGGAGGGAGGAGCTACTGGGGGCAATGAGCAGTTCTTC

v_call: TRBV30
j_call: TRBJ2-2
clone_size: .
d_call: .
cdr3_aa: CAWSALGPTGELFF
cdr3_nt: TGTGCCTGGAGTGCACTTGGTCCCACCGGGGAGCTGTTTTTT

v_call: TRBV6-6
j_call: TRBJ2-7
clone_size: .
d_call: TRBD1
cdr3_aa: CASSPGQETEQYF
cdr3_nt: TGTGCCAGCAGCCCCGGACAGGAAACCGAGCAGTACTTC

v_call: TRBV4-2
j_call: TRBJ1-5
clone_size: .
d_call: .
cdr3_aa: CASSQADGGMEPQHF
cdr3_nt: TGTGCCAGCAGCCAAGCTGACGGGGGGATGGAGCCCCAGCATTTT

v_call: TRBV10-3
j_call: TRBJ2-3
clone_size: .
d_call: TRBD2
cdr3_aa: CAISDGRGAADTQYF
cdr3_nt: TGTGCCATCAGTGATGGGCGGGGGGCGGCAGATACGCAGTATTTT

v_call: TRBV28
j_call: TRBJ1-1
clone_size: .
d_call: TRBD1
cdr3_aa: CASSLTGAVTEAFF
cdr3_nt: TGTGCCAGCAGTCTGACAGGGGCGGTCACTGAAGCTTTCTTT

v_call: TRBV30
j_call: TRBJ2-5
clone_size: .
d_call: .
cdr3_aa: CAWRATGMQETQYF
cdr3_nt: TGTGCCTGGAGGGCCACAGGGATGCAAGAGACCCAGTACTTC

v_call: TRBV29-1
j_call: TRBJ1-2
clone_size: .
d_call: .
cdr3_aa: CSVEDRQGKGYTF
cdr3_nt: TGCAGCGTTGAAGATAGGCAGGGGAAGGGCTACACCTTC

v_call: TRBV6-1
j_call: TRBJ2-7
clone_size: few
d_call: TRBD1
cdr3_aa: CASSNTGGGYEQYF
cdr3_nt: TGTGCCAGCAGTAATACAGGGGGCGGGTACGAGCAGTACTTC

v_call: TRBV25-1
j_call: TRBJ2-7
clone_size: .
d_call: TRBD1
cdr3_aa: CASSDLGTGGHEQYF
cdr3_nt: TGTGCCAGCAGTGATCTCGGTACAGGGGGACACGAGCAGTACTTC

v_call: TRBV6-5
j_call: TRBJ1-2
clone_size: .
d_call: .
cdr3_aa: CASSYSEGTGYTF
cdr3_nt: TGTGCCAGCAGTTACTCGGAGGGTACGGGCTACACCTTC

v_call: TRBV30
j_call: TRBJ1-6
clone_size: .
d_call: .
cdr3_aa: CAWSLLGQDSPLHF
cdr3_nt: TGTGCCTGGAGTCTCCTAGGACAAGACTCACCCCTCCACTTT

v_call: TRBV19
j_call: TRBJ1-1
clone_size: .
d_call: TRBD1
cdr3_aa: CASSPSTGMATEAFF
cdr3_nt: TGTGCCAGTAGTCCTTCGACAGGGATGGCCACTGAAGCTTTCTTT

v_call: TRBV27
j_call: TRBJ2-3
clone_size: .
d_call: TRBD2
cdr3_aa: CASSPLADTDTQYF
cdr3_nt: TGTGCCAGCAGCCCTCTAGCGGACACAGATACGCAGTATTTT

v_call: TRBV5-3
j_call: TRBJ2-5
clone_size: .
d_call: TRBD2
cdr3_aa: CARSLGLVPTQTQYF
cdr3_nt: TGTGCCAGAAGCTTAGGACTAGTACCCACCCAGACCCAGTACTTC

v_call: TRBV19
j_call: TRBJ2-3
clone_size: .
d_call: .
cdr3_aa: CASSHRRADTQYF
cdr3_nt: TGTGCCAGTAGTCACCGGAGGGCAGATACGCAGTATTTT

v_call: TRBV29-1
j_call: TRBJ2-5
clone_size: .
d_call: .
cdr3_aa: CSVEVLAGRKETQYF
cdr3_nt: TGCAGCGTTGAAGTCCTTGCGGGGCGGAAGGAGACCCAGTACTTC